This entry concerns a single T cell receptor beta chain. As yet, its antigen is unknown. The data originate from a study of type 1 regulatory T cells. MiXCR, applied by TCRdb to the reads, yields one record per CDR3 protein. The sample holds approximately 72,000 distinct CDR3 sequences, roughly three fifths seen once. There are 12 residues in the CDR3. V lost 7 bases, J lost 9 bases, and 13 bases lay in between. The sequencing sample was made of cultured T cells, either the whole culture or a sorted T cell fraction (not recorded which). Subset meaning: Tr1-enriched cell product generated in vitro against host alloantigens. This clonotype was obtained from a human donor in good health. The chain has TRBV12-3 or TRBV12-4 and TRBJ1-3; weak D call: TRBD1 (5 bases). The CDR3 reads CASTLGEGTIYF. CDR3 bases: TGTGCCAGCACCTTGGGGGAAGGCACCATATATTTT.